A single sample is the source of the 7 T cell receptor beta chains below, sequenced in a study of spatial heterogeneity in lung cancer. Study-wide points: Within tumors, counts of expanded alpha and beta TCRs tracked tumor mutation counts.

No antigen has been identified for these receptors. Time point in this sample: sample taken at primary tumor resection. TCRdb analysed the 5' RACE reads with MiXCR anew, one entry per CDR3 protein. This sample carries some 6,000 distinct CDR3 sequences, over 13% of them seen once, and the ten largest clones take about 10%. Here the sequenced sample was lung tumor tissue, taken at surgery. All receptors come from a male donor with early-stage non-small cell lung cancer.

This clonotype is termed medium-sized. Since the library was made to target alpha chains, this beta chain is a stray read and its abundance is not meaningful. The chain uses TRBV20-1 and TRBJ1-5; 9 bases are shared with TRBD1. Germline CDR1 and CDR2: DFQATT and SNEGSKA (reference sequence). V dropped 6 bases and J dropped 3; count of bases not matched to a gene: 6. This CDR3 contains 14 residues. The CDR3 nucleotides read TGCAGTGCAACCGGGGACAGGGACAATCAGCCCCAGCATTTT. It translates to CSATGDRDNQPQHF.

In its sample, this clonotype ranks as medium-sized (0.01 to 0.1%). This beta chain represents an off-target read in a library built for alpha chains; its size is of limited meaning. The rearrangement joins TRBV7-6 to TRBJ1-2; TRBD1 agrees at 8 bases. V was pared by 5 bases and J by 5 bases, with 4 bases of the junction left unmatched. The CDR3 is 13 residues long. Germline V gene lookup returns CDR1 SGHVS and CDR2 FNYEAQ. CDR3 bases: TGTGCCAGCAGCCCGGGACAGGATTATGGCTACACCTTC. Translation gives CASSPGQDYGYTF.

Worth noting for this clonotype: Since the library was made to target alpha chains, this beta chain is a stray read and its abundance is not meaningful. The V gene is TRBV20-1, the J gene TRBJ2-3; D gene uncertain. The V gene lost 1 base and the J gene lost 3 bases, with 5 bases spanning the gap. From germline, CDR1 is DFQATT and CDR2 SNEGSKA (reference sequence). The CDR3 runs to 12 residues. DNA for the CDR3: TGCAGTGCTAGAGGATGGACAGATACGCAGTATTTT. Amino acid sequence: CSARGWTDTQYF.

By sample fraction, this clonotype is medium-sized. Being off target in a library aimed at alpha chains, this beta chain has a size of little meaning. The chain employs TRBV19 and TRBJ1-2; D remains ambiguous. CDR3 length: 13 amino acids. Deletions cut 8 bases from V and 4 bases from J, with 14 bases between. Germline CDR1 LNHDA, CDR2 SQIVND (reference sequence). CDR3 coding DNA: TGTGCCAGTGCCGGGTCCTTATCCTATGGCTACACCTTC. Its translation is CASAGSLSYGYTF.

To note about this clonotype: This beta chain was picked up by a library intended for alpha chains and is off target, so its count carries little meaning. The chain combines TRBV15 with TRBJ2-5; D is uncertain. The CDR3 loop spans 12 amino acids. Germline lookup yields CDR1 LNHNV and CDR2 YYDKDF (reference sequence). V was shortened by 0 bases and J by 5 bases, with 4 bases between the two germline ends. The CDR3 is CATSRDQETQYF. CDR3 DNA sequence: TGTGCCACCAGCAGAGATCAGGAGACCCAGTACTTC.

This clonotype was picked up many times. A library prepared for alpha chains yielded this beta chain as an off-target read; its size is of little meaning. The V and J genes are TRBV6-2 or TRBV6-3 and TRBJ2-1; no firm D call. The CDR3 runs to 14 residues. CDR1 and CDR2 from the germline V gene are MNHEY and SVGEGT. V shed 6 bases and J shed 0 bases, with 9 bases lying between them. The CDR3 sequence: CASRGLTSYNEQFF. The CDR3 DNA reads TGTGCCAGCAGGGGCCTGACCTCCTACAATGAGCAGTTCTTC.

As for this clonotype: The library was built for alpha chains, so this beta chain is an off-target read and its size means little. The chain is built from TRBV7-3 and TRBJ2-2, with D possibly TRBD2 on 5 matching bases. Germline V gene data show CDR1 as SGHTA and CDR2 as FQGTGA. The CDR3 loop spans 14 amino acids. The germline V and J ends were trimmed by 5 bases and 4 bases, with 11 bases remaining between them. The CDR3, as DNA: TGTGCCAGCAGCGCAACTGGAGGCACCGGGGAGCTGTTTTTT. It encodes CASSATGGTGELFF.